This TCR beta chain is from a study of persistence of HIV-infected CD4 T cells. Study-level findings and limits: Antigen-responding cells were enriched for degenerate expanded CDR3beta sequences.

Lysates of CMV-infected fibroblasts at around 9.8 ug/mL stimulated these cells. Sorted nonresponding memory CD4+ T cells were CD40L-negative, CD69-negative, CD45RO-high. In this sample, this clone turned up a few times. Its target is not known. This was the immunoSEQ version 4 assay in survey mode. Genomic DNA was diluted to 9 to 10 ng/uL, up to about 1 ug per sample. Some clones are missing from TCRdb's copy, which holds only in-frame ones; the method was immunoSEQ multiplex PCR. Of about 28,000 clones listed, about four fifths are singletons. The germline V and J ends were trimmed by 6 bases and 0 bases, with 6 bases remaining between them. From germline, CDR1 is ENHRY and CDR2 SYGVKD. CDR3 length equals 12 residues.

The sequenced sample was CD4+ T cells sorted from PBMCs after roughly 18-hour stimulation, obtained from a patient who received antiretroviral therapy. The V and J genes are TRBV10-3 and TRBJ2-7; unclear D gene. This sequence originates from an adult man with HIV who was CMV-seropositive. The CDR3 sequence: CAIRGSSYEQYF. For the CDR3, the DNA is TGTGCCATCAGGGGTAGCTCCTACGAGCAGTACTTC.